Included here is one T cell receptor beta chain sequence, with context. The data were obtained in a study of blood T cell repertoires in COVID-19. Background on the study: Donors in the United States, Italy and Spain gave samples during acute or convalescent COVID-19. The analysed material was cDNA or gDNA that came from T cells, B-cell-depleted T cells, or PBMCs.

Authors' data handling: Amplification of reference gene primers was used by the study to estimate nucleated cell counts. Assay: immunoSEQ multiplex PCR; the TCRdb copy retains only in-frame clones and omits some. Clonal size and the V and J genes are those of that table, whereas D and trimming came from the DNA. Among 250,000 to 350,000 clones listed, roughly 87% were seen once. The CDR3 sequence is 16 residues long. Germline CDR1 and CDR2: MNHEY and SVGAGI. V gave up 0 bases and J gave up 2 bases; unmatched junction bases: 5. This sequence joins TRBV6-5 and TRBJ2-5; TRBD2 aligns across 8 bases. The sequenced sample was peripheral blood. The TCR sequence derives from a man aged 18 to 29 with active or convalescent COVID-19. The CDR3 reads CASSYSVLAAQETQYF. The CDR3 coding sequence is TGTGCCAGCAGTTACTCGGTACTAGCGGCTCAAGAGACCCAGTACTTC.